The sequence of this T cell receptor (beta chain) was determined in a study of blood T cell repertoires in COVID-19. Study at large: The origin of the acute and convalescent COVID-19 samples was the United States, Italy and Spain. The cDNA or gDNA used as material had been derived from T cells, B-cell-depleted T cells, or PBMCs.

J lost 0 bases, V lost 4 bases, and 3 bases had no gene match. The CDR3 consists of 16 residues. Germline V gene sequence: CDR1 SGHTS, CDR2 YDEGEE. Original handling: Estimation of nucleated cell counts was performed using reference gene primer amplification. Profiled with immunoSEQ multiplex PCR; TCRdb holds only in-frame clones, not every one. The V and J calls and clone size come from that table; D and trimming were worked out from the DNA. The profile shows around 260,000 clones, roughly 92% of them singletons. The Seattle patients, enrolled during active infection, were followed longitudinally. Sequencing was carried out using peripheral blood. The chain employs TRBV5-8 and TRBJ1-6; TRBD1 agrees at 8 bases. The clonotype originates from a woman aged 25 to 39 with COVID-19, enrolled during active disease. This CDR3 is CASSRQGSSYNSPLHF. The CDR3 DNA follows: TGTGCCAGCAGCCGACAGGGGAGCTCCTATAATTCACCCCTCCACTTT.